These 19 T cell receptor beta chains were all obtained from the same sample, sequenced in a study of shared clonotypes between healthy human individuals. Some clones are missing from TCRdb's copy, which holds only in-frame ones; the method was immunoSEQ multiplex PCR. Here the sample spans about 2 million clones, 85% to 95% being singletons. Sequencing was performed on naive CD4+ T cells sorted from blood. The subset: CD45RA+ positively selected. Receptor source: a man aged 18 to 35 in good health.

The chain recombines TRBV6-5 with TRBJ1-2; TRBD1 might be the D (6 bases). This CDR3 comprises 12 residues. Germline lookup yields CDR1 MNHEY and CDR2 SVGAGI. Trimming stripped 6 bases from V and 7 bases from J, with 12 bases between. CDR3 nucleotide sequence: TGTGCCAGCAGCACAGGGTTGGGTGGCTACACCTTC. As protein: CASSTGLGGYTF.

The chain is built from TRBV30 and TRBJ2-7; TRBD2 matches 11 bases. The germline V gene has CDR1 GTSNPN and CDR2 SVGIG (reference sequence). J lost 3 bases, V lost 4 bases, and 2 bases had no gene match. CDR3 length: 13 amino acids. The CDR3 loop is CAWTLAGGYEQYF. In DNA form, the CDR3 reads TGTGCCTGGACTCTAGCGGGGGGCTACGAGCAGTACTTC.

The V gene is TRBV7-2, the J gene TRBJ2-2, with a weak D call TRBD2 (6 bases). Trimming shortened V by 1 base and J by 5 bases, and 11 bases separated the two germline ends. Looked up from germline, CDR1 is SGHTA and CDR2 is FQGNSA. The CDR3 totals 15 residues. The CDR3 spells CASSLVVGGTGELFF. DNA of the CDR3: TGTGCCAGCAGCTTAGTCGTTGGGGGGACCGGGGAGCTGTTTTTT.

The chain carries TRBV23-1 and TRBJ2-5; D is unresolved. TRBV23-1 is labeled an ORF, and its function is uncertain. The CDR3 length is 12 residues. V dropped 0 bases and J dropped 4 bases, with 3 bases sitting between them. CDR3 protein: CASSQSRETQYF. CDR3 nucleotide sequence: TGCGCCAGCAGTCAATCGCGAGAGACCCAGTACTTC.

V gene TRBV19 combines with J gene TRBJ1-6; tentatively, D is TRBD1 (5 bases). V was cut by 3 bases and J by 8 bases, with 14 bases left in between. This CDR3 is 15 amino acids long. The germline CDR1 and CDR2 sequences are LNHDA and SQIVND (reference sequence). The CDR3, as DNA: TGTGCCAGTAGTATGGAAGGGGTGAGATATTCACCCCTCCACTTT. It codes for CASSMEGVRYSPLHF.

Regarding this clone: The identical CDR3 is also encoded by other nucleotide sequences in the sample. The V call is TRBV5-1, the J call TRBJ1-5; D is undetermined. CDR1 is SGHRS, CDR2 YFSETQ, per germline. This CDR3 is built from 14 residues. V lost 0 bases, J lost 2 bases, and 6 bases lay in between. CDR3 DNA sequence: TGCGCCAGCAGCTTGGTCGGGGGCAATCAGCCCCAGCATTTT. Amino acid sequence: CASSLVGGNQPQHF.

This chain connects TRBV7-2 to TRBJ2-5; weak D call: TRBD1 (6 bases). The CDR3 consists of 12 residues. V gave up 6 bases and J gave up 9 bases, with 14 bases separating them. CDR1 SGHTA and CDR2 FQGNSA come from the germline V gene. DNA of the CDR3: TGTGCCAGCAGGGAAGTGGGGGCGGCCCAGTACTTC. Its protein product is CASREVGAAQYF. Full variable domain (rest looked up from reference TRBV7-2 and TRBJ2-5): GAGVSQSPSNKVTEKGKDVELRCDPISGHTALYWYRQSLGQGLEFLIYFQGNSAPDKSGLPSDRFSAERTGGSVSTLTIQRTQQEDSAVYLCASREVGAAQYFGPGTRLLVL.

The gene calls are TRBV5-1 and TRBJ2-5; tentatively, D is TRBD2 (5 bases). Germline CDR1 SGHRS, CDR2 YFSETQ. There are 14 residues in the CDR3. Trimming pared 2 bases from V and 7 bases from J, leaving 15 bases between. CDR3 amino acids: CASSLRERRGTQYF. The CDR3 DNA is TGCGCCAGCAGCTTAAGGGAGAGAAGAGGGACCCAGTACTTC.

V gene TRBV7-9 combines with J gene TRBJ2-7; 8 bases are a match to TRBD2. The CDR3 runs 16 residues. V shed 5 bases and J 1 base; nucleotides not matched to a gene: 10. Germline V CDR1 and CDR2: SEHNR, FQNEAQ (reference sequence). The CDR3 reads CASSTLRVAGSYEQYF. The CDR3 DNA reads as TGTGCCAGCAGCACACTGAGGGTAGCGGGATCCTACGAGCAGTACTTC.

The gene calls are TRBV9 and TRBJ2-3; D could derive from TRBD1 or TRBD2 (6 bases each). CDR1 SGDLS and CDR2 YYNGEE come from the germline V gene. The CDR3 length is 18 residues. V was clipped by 0 bases and J by 2 bases, with 19 bases between them. For the CDR3, the DNA is TGTGCCAGCAGCGTAGGAGGGGCGATGGGGGGCTTCACAGATACGCAGTATTTT. This encodes CASSVGGAMGGFTDTQYF.

This chain joins TRBV5-1 and TRBJ2-5; TRBD1 or TRBD2 may be the D gene (6 bases each). This CDR3 contains 16 residues. CDR1 SGHRS and CDR2 YFSETQ come from the germline V gene. Trimming took 4 bases from V and 2 from J, leaving 18 bases between them. The CDR3 loop reads CASSPGWGASQETQYF. The CDR3 nucleotides read TGCGCCAGCAGCCCGGGTTGGGGGGCGAGTCAAGAGACCCAGTACTTC.

The chain combines TRBV30 with TRBJ2-7; 8 positions match TRBD1. This CDR3 comprises 15 residues. CDR1 and CDR2 (germline): GTSNPN, SVGIG (reference sequence). Losses at the gene ends were 0 bases for V and 2 bases for J; bases not matched to a gene: 6. The CDR3 coding sequence is TGTGCCTGGAGTGTAGGTCAGGGACAGGCCTACGAGCAGTACTTC. Protein: CAWSVGQGQAYEQYF. Based on the CDR3 plus reference TRBV30 and TRBJ2-7, the full variable domain is SQTIHQWPATLVQPVGSPLSLECTVEGTSNPNLYWYRQAAGRGLQLLFYSVGIGQISSEVPQNLSASRPQDRQFILSSKKLLLSDSGFYLCAWSVGQGQAYEQYFGPGTRLTVT.

The V call is TRBV28, the J call TRBJ2-1, with D tentatively TRBD1 or TRBD2 (6 bases each). The germline CDR1 and CDR2 sequences are MDHEN and SYDVKM. Trimming took 6 bases from V and 0 from J, leaving 9 bases between them. The CDR3 has 14 amino acids. Written as DNA, the CDR3 is TGTGCCAGCAGGGGGGGCATCTCCTACAATGAGCAGTTCTTC. Protein: CASRGGISYNEQFF.

This clone was seen a single time. The chain is built from TRBV6-5 and TRBJ2-1; D ambiguous. Germline loops: CDR1 MNHEY, CDR2 SVGAGI. This CDR3 is 13 amino acids long. Trimming removed 7 bases at V and 10 bases at J, with 17 bases between. DNA for the CDR3: TGTGCCAGCACCATACCGGGCCGACTCGAGCAGTTCTTC. Translated, it gives CASTIPGRLEQFF.

The chain combines TRBV6-6 with TRBJ1-5; 7 nucleotides line up with TRBD1. The CDR3 loop spans 15 amino acids. J lost 7 bases, V lost 5 bases, and 11 bases had no gene match. Germline-derived CDR1 and CDR2 are MNHNY and SVGAGI (reference sequence). CDR3 nucleotide sequence: TGTGCCAGCAGTCCTGGACAGGCCCCCGGGCAGCCCCAGCATTTT. Translating gives CASSPGQAPGQPQHF.

This CDR3 reads CASSYSKVAGGNEQFF. CDR3 nucleotides: TGTGCCAGCAGTTACTCGAAGGTAGCGGGAGGGAATGAGCAGTTCTTC. The chain recombines TRBV6-5 with TRBJ2-1; TRBD2 aligns across 11 bases. The CDR3 extends over 16 amino acids. Looked up from germline, CDR1 is MNHEY and CDR2 is SVGAGI. V was pared by 0 bases and J by 7 bases, with 5 bases of the junction left unmatched.

The gene calls are TRBV29-1 and TRBJ2-4; D gene uncertain. The CDR3 is 13 residues long. Germline-derived CDR1 and CDR2 are SQVTM and ANQGSEA. Trimming shortened V by 1 base and J by 6 bases, and 10 bases separated the two germline ends. The CDR3 is CSVEGINGNIQYF. Here the CDR3 DNA reads TGCAGCGTTGAAGGGATTAATGGAAACATTCAGTACTTC.

The CDR3 region is CGGSGEETQYF. CDR3 DNA sequence: TGCGGTGGGTCGGGCGAAGAGACCCAGTACTTC. The chain uses TRBV29-1 and TRBJ2-5; no reliable D call. CDR3 length: 11 residues. CDR1 SQVTM and CDR2 ANQGSEA come from the germline V gene.

This chain joins TRBV2 and TRBJ2-7; D is uncertain. The V and J ends lost 6 bases and 6 bases respectively, with 9 bases between them. CDR1 SNHLY and CDR2 FYNNEI come from the germline V gene. This CDR3 has 11 residues. The CDR3 region is CASRQLTEQYF. DNA for the CDR3: TGTGCCAGCAGACAGCTCACCGAGCAGTACTTC.